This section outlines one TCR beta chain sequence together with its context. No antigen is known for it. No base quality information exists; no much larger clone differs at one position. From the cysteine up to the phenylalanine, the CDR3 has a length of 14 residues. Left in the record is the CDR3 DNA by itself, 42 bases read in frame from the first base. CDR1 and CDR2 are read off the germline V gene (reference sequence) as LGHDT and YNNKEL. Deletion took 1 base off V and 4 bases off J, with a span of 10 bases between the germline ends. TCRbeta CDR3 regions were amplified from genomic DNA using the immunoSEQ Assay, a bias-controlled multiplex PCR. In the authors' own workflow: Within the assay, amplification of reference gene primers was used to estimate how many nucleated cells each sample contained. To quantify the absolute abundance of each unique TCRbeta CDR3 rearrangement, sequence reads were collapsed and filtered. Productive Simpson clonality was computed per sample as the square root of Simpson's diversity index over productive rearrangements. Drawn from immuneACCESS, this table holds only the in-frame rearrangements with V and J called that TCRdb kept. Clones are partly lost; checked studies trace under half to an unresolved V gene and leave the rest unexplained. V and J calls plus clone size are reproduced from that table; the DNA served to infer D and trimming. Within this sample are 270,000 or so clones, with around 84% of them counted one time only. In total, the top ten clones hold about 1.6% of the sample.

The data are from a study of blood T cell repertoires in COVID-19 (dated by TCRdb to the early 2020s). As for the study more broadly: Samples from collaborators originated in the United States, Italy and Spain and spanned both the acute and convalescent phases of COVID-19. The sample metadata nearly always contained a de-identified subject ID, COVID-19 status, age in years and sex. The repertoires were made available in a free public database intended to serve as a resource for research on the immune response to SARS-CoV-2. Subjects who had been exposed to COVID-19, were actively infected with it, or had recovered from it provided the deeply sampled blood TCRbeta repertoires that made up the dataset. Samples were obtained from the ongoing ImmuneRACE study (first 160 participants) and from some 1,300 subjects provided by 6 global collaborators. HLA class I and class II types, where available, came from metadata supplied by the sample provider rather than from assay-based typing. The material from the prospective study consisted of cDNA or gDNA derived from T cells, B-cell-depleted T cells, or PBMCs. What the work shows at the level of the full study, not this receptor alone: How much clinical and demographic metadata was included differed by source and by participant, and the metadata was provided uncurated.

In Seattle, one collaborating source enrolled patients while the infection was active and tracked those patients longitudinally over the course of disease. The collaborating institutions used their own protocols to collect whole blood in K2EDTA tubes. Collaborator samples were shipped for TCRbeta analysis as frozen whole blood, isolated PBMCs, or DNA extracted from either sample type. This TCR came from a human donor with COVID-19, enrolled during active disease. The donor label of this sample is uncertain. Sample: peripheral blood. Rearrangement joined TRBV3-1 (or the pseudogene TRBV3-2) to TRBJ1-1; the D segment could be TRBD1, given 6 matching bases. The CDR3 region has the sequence CASSQGNRATEAFF. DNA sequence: TGTGCCAGCAGCCAAGGTAACAGGGCCACTGAAGCTTTCTTT.